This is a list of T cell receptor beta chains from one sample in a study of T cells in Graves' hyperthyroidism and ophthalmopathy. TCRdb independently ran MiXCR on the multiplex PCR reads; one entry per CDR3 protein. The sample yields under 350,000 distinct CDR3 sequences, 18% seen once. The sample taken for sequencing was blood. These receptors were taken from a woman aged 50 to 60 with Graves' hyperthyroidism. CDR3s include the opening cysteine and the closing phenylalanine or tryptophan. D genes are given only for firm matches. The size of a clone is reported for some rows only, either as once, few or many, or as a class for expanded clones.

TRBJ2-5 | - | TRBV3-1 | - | CASSQDHTRVEYF | TGTGCCAGCAGCCAAGACCACACCAGGGTTGAGTACTTC
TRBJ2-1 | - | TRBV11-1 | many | CASSLALASNEQFF | TGTGCCAGCAGCTTAGCGCTAGCGAGCAATGAGCAGTTCTTC
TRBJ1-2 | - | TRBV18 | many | CASSPGQGLYTF | TGTGCCAGCTCACCAGGGCAGGGGCTCTACACCTTC
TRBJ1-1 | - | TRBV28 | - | CASSHAYYTEAFF | TGTGCCAGCAGTCACGCATATTACACTGAAGCTTTCTTT
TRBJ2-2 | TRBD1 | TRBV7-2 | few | CASSLIQGAGGELFF | TGTGCCAGCAGCTTGATACAGGGGGCCGGCGGGGAGCTGTTTTTT
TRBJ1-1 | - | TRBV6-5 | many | CASSYSTGPEAFF | TGTGCCAGCAGTTACTCGACCGGGCCCGAAGCTTTCTTT
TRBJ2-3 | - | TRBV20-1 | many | CSAKKGSGPADTQYF | TGCAGTGCTAAGAAGGGCAGCGGTCCCGCAGATACGCAGTATTTT
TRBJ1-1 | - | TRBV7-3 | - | CASSLRPRSTEAFF | TGTGCCAGCAGCTTACGCCCAAGGTCCACTGAAGCTTTCTTT
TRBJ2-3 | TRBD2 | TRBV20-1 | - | CSAVVAGGTDTQYF | TGCAGTGCTGTCGTAGCGGGGGGCACAGATACGCAGTATTTT
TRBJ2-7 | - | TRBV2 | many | CASREDGAYEQYF | TGTGCCAGCAGGGAGGACGGAGCCTACGAGCAGTACTTC
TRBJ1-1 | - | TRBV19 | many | CASSRGSWTSTEAFF | TGTGCCAGTAGTAGGGGTTCTTGGACAAGCACTGAAGCTTTCTTT
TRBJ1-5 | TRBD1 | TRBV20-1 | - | CSARDHRGGQPQHF | TGCAGTGCTAGAGACCACAGGGGTGGCCAGCCCCAGCATTTT
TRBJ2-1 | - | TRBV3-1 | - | CASSQPQRNEQFF | TGTGCCAGCAGCCAACCCCAACGCAATGAGCAGTTCTTC
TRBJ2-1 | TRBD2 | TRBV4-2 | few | CASSQAPVASGRIYEQFF | TGTGCCAGCAGCCAAGCGCCGGTAGCGAGCGGGAGGATCTATGAGCAGTTCTTC
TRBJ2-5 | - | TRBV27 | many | CASTTLREMGETQYF | TGTGCCAGCACAACCCTCCGGGAGATGGGAGAGACCCAGTACTTC
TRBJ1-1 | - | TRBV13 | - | CASSLVGYGQNTEAFF | TGTGCCAGCAGCTTAGTCGGCTACGGGCAGAACACTGAAGCTTTCTTT
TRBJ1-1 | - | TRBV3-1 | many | CASSPRGLNTEAFF | TGTGCCAGCTCACCAAGGGGCCTGAACACTGAAGCTTTCTTT
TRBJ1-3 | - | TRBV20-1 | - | CSARDGGRLLSGNTIYF | TGCAGTGCTAGAGATGGGGGCAGACTTCTCTCTGGAAACACCATATATTTT
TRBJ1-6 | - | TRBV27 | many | CASRRTYNSPLHF | TGTGCCAGCAGGCGAACTTATAATTCACCCCTCCACTTT
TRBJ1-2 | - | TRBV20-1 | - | CSARTVIKDGYTF | TGCAGTGCTAGAACCGTTATAAAGGACGGCTACACCTTC
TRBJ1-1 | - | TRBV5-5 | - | CASSLITANTEAFF | TGTGCCAGCAGCTTGATAACGGCGAACACTGAAGCTTTCTTT
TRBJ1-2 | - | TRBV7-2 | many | CASSINPSGNYGYTF | TGTGCCAGCAGTATAAACCCCTCCGGGAACTATGGCTACACCTTC
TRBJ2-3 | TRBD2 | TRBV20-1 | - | CSAFKGTSGGDTDTQYF | TGCAGTGCCTTTAAGGGGACTAGCGGGGGGGACACAGATACGCAGTATTTT
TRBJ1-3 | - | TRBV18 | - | CAGSPTGTPSGNTIYF | TGTGCCGGCTCACCGACCGGGACACCCTCTGGAAACACCATATATTTT
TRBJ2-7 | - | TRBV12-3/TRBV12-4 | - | CASSRGHLLYEQYF | TGTGCCAGCAGCCGGGGACACCTCCTGTACGAGCAGTACTTC
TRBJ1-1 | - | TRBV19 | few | CASSTWGAEAFF | TGTGCCAGTAGTACCTGGGGGGCTGAAGCTTTCTTT
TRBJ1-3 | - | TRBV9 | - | CASSAGHSGNTIYF | TGTGCCAGCAGCGCGGGCCACTCTGGAAACACCATATATTTT
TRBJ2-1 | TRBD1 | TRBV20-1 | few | CSAWDRGRSLYNEQFF | TGCAGTGCTTGGGACAGGGGCCGCAGTCTATACAATGAGCAGTTCTTC